These T cell receptor beta chains were read from a single sample in a study of breast tumors, draining lymph nodes, adjacent tissues. TCRdb itself ran the multiplex PCR reads through MiXCR, one entry per CDR3 protein. The sample lists more than 80,000 distinct CDR3 sequences; less than 40% were seen once. Sequencing input: axillary lymph node tissue. Source of these receptors: a female donor with breast cancer. Some clones in this sample may be carry-over from other donors' samples. The conserved cysteine and the conserved F or W are not part of the CDR3 here. Size values are once, few and many counts, or a class for expanded clones, and some rows have none.

size: many; V: TRBV2; CDR3: ASSELDRTYEQY
size: many; V: TRBV28; CDR3: ASSAGTRLLSQY
size: many; V: TRBV7-7; CDR3: ASSLGQTDTQY
size: many; V: TRBV18; CDR3: ASSPVTGDTDTQY
size: once; V: TRBV5-4; CDR3: ASRDPGPAHYGYT
size: many; V: TRBV19; CDR3: ASRLMTGSDGPQH
size: NA; V: TRBV7-9; CDR3: ACSLERQGTDTQH
size: NA; V: TRBV6-6; CDR3: ASSHSGGDKALSNTGELF
size: many; V: TRBV20-1; CDR3: SARTSGRREQF
size: many; V: TRBV19; CDR3: ASKDRPNSPLH
size: few; V: TRBV28; CDR3: ASSVRGRFWGLF
size: NA; V: TRBV7-6; CDR3: ASSLAPGIGSQPQH
size: NA; V: TRBV9; CDR3: ASSQELGSNTEAF
size: many; V: TRBV6-5; CDR3: ASSQDRANNYGYT
size: many; V: TRBV9; CDR3: ASSVGRGLLDYGYT
size: few; V: TRBV4-1; CDR3: ASSLPAGAMNTEAF
size: many; V: TRBV7-9; CDR3: ASSSWRGATDTQY
size: NA; V: TRBV7-2; CDR3: ASSNLAGGGETQH
size: NA; V: TRBV7-2; CDR3: ASSASGNTDTQY
size: many; V: TRBV7-9; CDR3: ASSFGTSGVETQY
size: once; V: TRBV5-1; CDR3: ASSLGAIAGADTQY
size: many; V: TRBV28; CDR3: ASSPGAGETQY
size: many; V: TRBV6-2/TRBV6-3; CDR3: ASSYQRSNTGELF
size: many; V: TRBV12-3/TRBV12-4; CDR3: ASSPMGGNTIY
size: many; V: TRBV3-1; CDR3: ASSQTGNGANVLT
size: many; V: TRBV7-8; CDR3: ASSLQAGEGQPQH
size: NA; V: TRBV2; CDR3: ASSLAKGGQYNKQF
size: many; V: TRBV9; CDR3: ASSATPGDEQY
size: many; V: TRBV20-1; CDR3: SAYRGMYEQY
size: once; V: TRBV12-3/TRBV12-4; CDR3: ASSSAGTAQETQY
size: many; V: TRBV18; CDR3: ASSPGSGTTINYGYT
size: many; V: TRBV15; CDR3: ATSRPRVLGILGNEQF
size: many; V: TRBV6-1; CDR3: ASSGGTGGFHTGELF
size: NA; V: TRBV2; CDR3: ASSLAGANNEQF
size: many; V: TRBV6-5; CDR3: ASSPTGELSGNTIY
size: many; V: TRBV7-9; CDR3: ASSPAGSVETQY
size: NA; V: TRBV7-4; CDR3: ASSPGQGMTGELF
size: many; V: TRBV11-3; CDR3: ASTKDRGGELF
size: many; V: TRBV5-4; CDR3: ASSRISSEQF
size: many; V: TRBV11-2; CDR3: ASSLGDNSGNTIY
size: many; V: TRBV2; CDR3: ASGEGYEQY
size: many; V: TRBV20-1; CDR3: SARDWGGTGELF
size: many; V: TRBV19; CDR3: ASSIYSGGGQPQH
size: many; V: TRBV28; CDR3: ASSPAAGRYEQY
size: many; V: TRBV5-1; CDR3: ASSLGVPDTQY
size: many; V: TRBV20-1; CDR3: SAIYNEQF
size: many; V: TRBV4-1; CDR3: ASSQVGLGELF
size: many; V: TRBV5-1; CDR3: ASKIPRGQETQY
size: many; V: TRBV20-1; CDR3: SARDPGQGQNQPQH
size: many; V: TRBV5-1; CDR3: ASSLAWGRQVLQETQY
size: NA; V: TRBV12-3/TRBV12-4; CDR3: ASSKGGNTEAF
size: NA; V: TRBV12-3/TRBV12-4; CDR3: ASSSADTHRVSSPLH
size: many; V: TRBV14; CDR3: ASRDSGRGGEQY
size: many; V: TRBV3-1; CDR3: ASSQDHQLTYNEQF
size: many; V: TRBV11-2; CDR3: ASSLGDQETQY
size: NA; V: TRBV3-1; CDR3: ASSQGDRTSTDTQY